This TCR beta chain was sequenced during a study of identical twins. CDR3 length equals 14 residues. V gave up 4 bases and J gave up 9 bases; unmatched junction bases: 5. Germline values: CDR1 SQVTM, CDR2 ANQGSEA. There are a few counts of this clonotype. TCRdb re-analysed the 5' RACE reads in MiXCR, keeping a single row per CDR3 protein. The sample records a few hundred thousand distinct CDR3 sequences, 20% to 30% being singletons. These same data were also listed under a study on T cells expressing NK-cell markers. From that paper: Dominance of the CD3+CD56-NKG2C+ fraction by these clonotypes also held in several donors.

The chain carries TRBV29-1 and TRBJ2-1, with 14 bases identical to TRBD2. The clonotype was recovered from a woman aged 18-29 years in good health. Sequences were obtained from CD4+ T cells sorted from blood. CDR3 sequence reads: CSVGLAGGQGEQFF. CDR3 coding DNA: TGCAGCGTTGGACTAGCGGGGGGGCAGGGTGAGCAGTTCTTC.